The following is a TCR beta chain sequence with its context. This record belongs to a study of blood T cell repertoires in COVID-19. Study-level information: Acute and convalescent COVID-19 specimens originated in the United States, Italy and Spain.

Some clones are missing from TCRdb's copy, which holds only in-frame ones; the method was immunoSEQ multiplex PCR. The sample yields over 70,000 clones, about 74% seen once. Germline V lookup: CDR1 SGHTA, CDR2 FQGNSA. V was pared by 5 bases and J by 2 bases, with 6 bases of the junction left unmatched. The CDR3 loop spans 14 amino acids. Material: peripheral blood. V usage is TRBV7-2 and J usage is TRBJ2-7; TRBD2 aligns across 7 bases. This clonotype originated in a man in his 70s with COVID-19, enrolled during active disease. For the CDR3, the DNA is TGTGCCAGCAGCGCCCTAGCGGTAACCTACGAGCAGTACTTC. Residues: CASSALAVTYEQYF.